This entry features one T cell receptor beta chain sequence. Produced via immunoSEQ multiplex PCR; TCRdb's table is partial and in-frame only. The table records 90,000 or so clones, less than 90% of them present only once. This sample is drawn from a study of blood T cell repertoires in COVID-19. Whole-study context: T cells, B-cell-depleted T cells, or PBMCs provided the cDNA or gDNA that served as material.

The origin of this receptor is a man in his 60s with acute or convalescent COVID-19. The sample taken for sequencing was peripheral blood.

The CDR3 protein is CASSQDGTRRFYEQYF. DNA for the CDR3: TGTGCCAGCAGCCAAGATGGGACTAGGAGATTTTACGAGCAGTACTTC. The genes are TRBV3-1 (or the pseudogene TRBV3-2) and TRBJ2-7, with 8 bases identical to TRBD2. Germline CDR1 and CDR2: LGHDT and YNNKEL (reference sequence). CDR3 length equals 16 residues. Losses at the gene ends were 0 bases for V and 4 bases for J; bases not matched to a gene: 8.